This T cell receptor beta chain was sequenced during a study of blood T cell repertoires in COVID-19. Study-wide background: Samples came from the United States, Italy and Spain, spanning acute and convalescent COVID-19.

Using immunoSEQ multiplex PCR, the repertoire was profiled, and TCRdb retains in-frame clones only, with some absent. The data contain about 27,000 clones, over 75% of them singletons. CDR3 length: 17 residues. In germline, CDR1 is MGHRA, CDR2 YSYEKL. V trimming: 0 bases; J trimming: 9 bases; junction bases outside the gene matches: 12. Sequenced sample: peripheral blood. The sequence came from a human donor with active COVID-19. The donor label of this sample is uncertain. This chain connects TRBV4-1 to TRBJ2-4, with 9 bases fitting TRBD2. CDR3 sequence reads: CASSQDTQRGVEGIQYF. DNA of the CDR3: TGCGCCAGCAGCCAAGATACCCAGCGGGGGGTCGAGGGCATTCAGTACTTC.